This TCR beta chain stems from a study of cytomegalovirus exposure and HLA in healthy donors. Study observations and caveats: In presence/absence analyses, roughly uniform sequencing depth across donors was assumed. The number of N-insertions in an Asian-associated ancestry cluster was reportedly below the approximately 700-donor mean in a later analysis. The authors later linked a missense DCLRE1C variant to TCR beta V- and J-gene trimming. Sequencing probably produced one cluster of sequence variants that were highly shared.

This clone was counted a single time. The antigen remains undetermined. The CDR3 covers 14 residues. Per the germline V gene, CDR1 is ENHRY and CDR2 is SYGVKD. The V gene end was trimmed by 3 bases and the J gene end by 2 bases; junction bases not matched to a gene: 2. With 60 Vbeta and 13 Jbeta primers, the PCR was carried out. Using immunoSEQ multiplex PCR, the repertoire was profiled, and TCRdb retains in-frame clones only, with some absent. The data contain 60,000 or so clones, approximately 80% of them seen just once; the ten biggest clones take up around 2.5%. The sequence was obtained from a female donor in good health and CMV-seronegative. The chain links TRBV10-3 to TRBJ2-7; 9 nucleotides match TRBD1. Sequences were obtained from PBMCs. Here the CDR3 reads CAISDGTGPYEQYF. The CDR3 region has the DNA TGTGCCATCAGTGATGGGACAGGGCCCTACGAGCAGTACTTC.